This entry concerns a single T cell receptor (beta chain). This entry comes from a study of TIL therapy for anti-PD-1-resistant metastatic lung cancer. Looking at the study overall: Median tumor mutation burden was about 1.5 mutations per megabase.

Time point defined: pre-treatment sample, taken before nivolumab and TIL therapy. This was the immunoSEQ v3 assay. Libraries were sequenced to 2 million to 2.5 million read pairs (survey) or roughly 5-6.5 million (deep). The method was immunoSEQ multiplex PCR; TCRdb's version includes in-frame clones alone and lacks a portion of them. The sample has tens of thousands of clones; around 80% are singletons. The sequence was obtained from a woman between 30 and 80 years old with non-small cell lung cancer. Sequenced material: blood, taken at baseline.

Here the CDR3 reads CATSRDLGGPHEEPQHF. The CDR3, as DNA: TGTGCCACCAGCAGAGATTTAGGGGGCCCCCATGAGGAGCCCCAGCATTTT. The chain carries TRBV15 and TRBJ1-5; 7 bases are a match to TRBD1. The CDR3 has 17 residues. From germline, CDR1 is LNHNV and CDR2 YYDKDF (reference sequence). V lost 0 bases, J lost 8 bases, and 13 bases stayed unmatched.